This T cell receptor beta chain was documented in a study of blood T cell repertoires in COVID-19. Study in general: Nucleic acid was either cDNA or gDNA, and it came from T cells, B-cell-depleted T cells, or PBMCs.

TCRdb's copy holds only in-frame clones and misses some; the assay was immunoSEQ multiplex PCR. This table holds hundreds of thousands of clones, around 90% found once. CDR1 and CDR2 from the germline V gene are MNHEY and SVGAGI. The CDR3 is 14 amino acids. V was shortened by 6 bases and J by 2 bases, with 14 bases between the two germline ends. This chain uses TRBV6-5 with TRBJ2-7; weak D call: TRBD1 (6 bases). Sequenced sample: peripheral blood. This clonotype originated in a woman aged 25 to 39 with COVID-19, enrolled during active disease. Here the CDR3 reads CASRLSQGTYEQYF. The CDR3 DNA sequence: TGTGCCAGCAGACTGTCCCAGGGGACCTACGAGCAGTACTTC.